This is a list of T cell receptor beta chains from one sample in a study of CD8 T cells in Susac syndrome. Using its own MiXCR run on the immunoSEQ multiplex PCR reads, TCRdb lists one record per CDR3 protein. Among around 300,000 distinct CDR3 sequences listed, about 90% were seen once. The sample taken for sequencing was CD4+ T cells from PBMCs. The origin of the receptors is a human donor with multiple sclerosis. The CDR3 runs from the conserved cysteine through the conserved F or W. D genes are given only for firm matches. Rows may omit the clone size; those that give it use once, few, many or a size class.

abundance: few
j_gene: TRBJ2-3
v_gene: TRBV12-3/TRBV12-4
d_gene: TRBD1
CDR3nt: TGTGCCAGCAGGGACAGGGGTCGTACAGATACGCAGTATTTT
CDR3aa: CASRDRGRTDTQYF

abundance: -
j_gene: TRBJ2-7
v_gene: TRBV3-1
d_gene: TRBD1
CDR3nt: TGTGCCAGCAGCCAAGAGGACAGGGTAGGCGAGCAGTACTTC
CDR3aa: CASSQEDRVGEQYF

abundance: -
j_gene: TRBJ1-5
v_gene: TRBV30
d_gene: -
CDR3nt: TGTGCCTGGAGGGAGGGGAGCAATCAGCCCCAGCATTTT
CDR3aa: CAWREGSNQPQHF

abundance: -
j_gene: TRBJ2-3
v_gene: TRBV2
d_gene: -
CDR3nt: TGTGCCAGCAGTTATGGGCGGAACACAGATACGCAGTATTTT
CDR3aa: CASSYGRNTDTQYF

abundance: -
j_gene: TRBJ2-7
v_gene: TRBV24-1
d_gene: -
CDR3nt: TGTGCCACCAGTGATTTGAGCTGCGGCTACGAGCAGTACTTC
CDR3aa: CATSDLSCGYEQYF

abundance: -
j_gene: TRBJ1-2
v_gene: TRBV4-2
d_gene: TRBD1
CDR3nt: TGTGCCAGCAGCCGCACATCCGACAGGGCTGGTGGCTACACCTTC
CDR3aa: CASSRTSDRAGGYTF

abundance: few
j_gene: TRBJ1-5
v_gene: TRBV7-9
d_gene: -
CDR3nt: TGTGCCAGCAGCTTGGGGGGAGGTCAGCCCCAGCATTTT
CDR3aa: CASSLGGGQPQHF

abundance: -
j_gene: TRBJ1-1
v_gene: TRBV2
d_gene: TRBD1
CDR3nt: TGTGCCAGCAGGGAGACAGGGGGAACCACTGAAGCTTTCTTT
CDR3aa: CASRETGGTTEAFF

abundance: -
j_gene: TRBJ1-1
v_gene: TRBV6-5
d_gene: -
CDR3nt: TGTGCCAGCAGTTACTTCGACAGGCCGGAAGCTTTCTTT
CDR3aa: CASSYFDRPEAFF

abundance: -
j_gene: TRBJ2-5
v_gene: TRBV12-3/TRBV12-4
d_gene: TRBD1
CDR3nt: TGTGCCAGCAGTTCGGGACAGGGACCACAAGAGACCCAGTACTTC
CDR3aa: CASSSGQGPQETQYF

abundance: -
j_gene: TRBJ2-1
v_gene: TRBV20-1
d_gene: TRBD2
CDR3nt: TGCAGTGCTCGAGACTTCGGGACTAGCGGGCCAAATGAGCAGTTCTTC
CDR3aa: CSARDFGTSGPNEQFF

abundance: -
j_gene: TRBJ2-7
v_gene: TRBV6-2/TRBV6-3
d_gene: -
CDR3nt: TGTGCCAGCAGTAACGACAGAATTCTACGCTTGGAGCAGTACTTC
CDR3aa: CASSNDRILRLEQYF

abundance: -
j_gene: TRBJ2-7
v_gene: TRBV5-1
d_gene: -
CDR3nt: TGCGCCAGCAGCCGGGTTGCTCGGACCTACGAGCAGTACTTC
CDR3aa: CASSRVARTYEQYF

abundance: -
j_gene: TRBJ1-1
v_gene: TRBV7-2
d_gene: -
CDR3nt: TGTGCCAGCAGGGATGCCGGGCGAATGAACACTGAAGCTTTCTTT
CDR3aa: CASRDAGRMNTEAFF

abundance: -
j_gene: TRBJ2-5
v_gene: TRBV30
d_gene: -
CDR3nt: TGTGCCTGGAGTGTACTTCCCATAGGAGAGACCCAGTACTTC
CDR3aa: CAWSVLPIGETQYF

abundance: -
j_gene: TRBJ1-5
v_gene: TRBV12-3/TRBV12-4
d_gene: -
CDR3nt: TGTGCCAGCAGTTTTATGTGGGAAGGCAATCAGCCCCAGCATTTT
CDR3aa: CASSFMWEGNQPQHF

abundance: once
j_gene: TRBJ2-1
v_gene: TRBV29-1
d_gene: -
CDR3nt: TGCAGCGTCCGGGAATTATTCAATGAGCAGTTCTTC
CDR3aa: CSVRELFNEQFF

abundance: -
j_gene: TRBJ2-1
v_gene: TRBV15
d_gene: -
CDR3nt: TGTGCCACCAGCGAAAACAGGGCAGCAGGTGAGCAGTTCTTC
CDR3aa: CATSENRAAGEQFF

abundance: -
j_gene: TRBJ1-1
v_gene: TRBV6-5
d_gene: -
CDR3nt: TGTGCCAGCAGTTACACCCGCGCTTTGAACACTGAAGCTTTCTTT
CDR3aa: CASSYTRALNTEAFF

abundance: -
j_gene: TRBJ1-2
v_gene: TRBV7-2
d_gene: TRBD1
CDR3nt: TGTGCCAGCAGCTGGGGACAGAACTATGGCTACACCTTC
CDR3aa: CASSWGQNYGYTF

abundance: -
j_gene: TRBJ2-2
v_gene: TRBV6-6
d_gene: -
CDR3nt: TGTGCCAGCAGTCCCCCGGGGGCCGGGGAGCTGTTTTTT
CDR3aa: CASSPPGAGELFF

abundance: -
j_gene: TRBJ2-2
v_gene: TRBV7-2
d_gene: -
CDR3nt: TGTGCCAGCAGCTTAGATTACACCGGGGAGCTGTTTTTT
CDR3aa: CASSLDYTGELFF

abundance: -
j_gene: TRBJ1-1
v_gene: TRBV10-2
d_gene: -
CDR3nt: TGCGCCAGCAGTGGCCCTCCGGGACACTTGAACACTGAAGCTTTCTTT
CDR3aa: CASSGPPGHLNTEAFF

abundance: -
j_gene: TRBJ1-2
v_gene: TRBV14
d_gene: -
CDR3nt: TGTGCCAGCAGCCAAGTGAGGTCGCAGGGAAGTGGAGGCTACACCTTC
CDR3aa: CASSQVRSQGSGGYTF

abundance: -
j_gene: TRBJ1-1
v_gene: TRBV29-1
d_gene: -
CDR3nt: TGCAGCGGGGGGAGCGGGGGCGGCACTGAAGCTTTCTTT
CDR3aa: CSGGSGGGTEAFF

abundance: -
j_gene: TRBJ2-7
v_gene: TRBV7-9
d_gene: TRBD1
CDR3nt: TGTGCCAGCAGCCAGGACAGGGGGGCCTACGAGCAGTACTTC
CDR3aa: CASSQDRGAYEQYF

abundance: -
j_gene: TRBJ1-2
v_gene: TRBV29-1
d_gene: -
CDR3nt: TGCAGCGCCGATTCCTATGGCTACACCTTC
CDR3aa: CSADSYGYTF

abundance: -
j_gene: TRBJ2-2
v_gene: TRBV5-4
d_gene: -
CDR3nt: TGTGCCAGCAGCTGGGAAGGGGTCGGGGAGCTGTTTTTT
CDR3aa: CASSWEGVGELFF

abundance: -
j_gene: TRBJ2-5
v_gene: TRBV25-1
d_gene: TRBD1
CDR3nt: TGTGCCAGCAGTAAGGGGTGGATAGGGGGGACAGGGGACGAGACCCAGTACTTC
CDR3aa: CASSKGWIGGTGDETQYF

abundance: -
j_gene: TRBJ1-5
v_gene: TRBV6-1
d_gene: -
CDR3nt: TGTGCCAGCAGCCCCACCCGGAAGGGTGTCAATCAGCCCCAGCATTTT
CDR3aa: CASSPTRKGVNQPQHF

abundance: -
j_gene: TRBJ2-7
v_gene: TRBV7-9
d_gene: -
CDR3nt: TGTGCCAGCAGCTTATCCGACCTCTACTACGAGCAGTACTTC
CDR3aa: CASSLSDLYYEQYF

abundance: -
j_gene: TRBJ1-5
v_gene: TRBV20-1
d_gene: -
CDR3nt: TGCAGTGCTAGAAGGCCCGGGAGGAGCAATCAGCCCCAGCATTTT
CDR3aa: CSARRPGRSNQPQHF

abundance: -
j_gene: TRBJ2-1
v_gene: TRBV5-1
d_gene: TRBD1
CDR3nt: TGCGCCAGCAGTTTCGACAGGGCTCCTTACAATGAGCAGTTCTTC
CDR3aa: CASSFDRAPYNEQFF

abundance: -
j_gene: TRBJ2-7
v_gene: TRBV7-2
d_gene: TRBD1
CDR3nt: TGTGCCAGCAGCTTCTATATCGGGACAGAAGGGCAGTACTTC
CDR3aa: CASSFYIGTEGQYF

abundance: -
j_gene: TRBJ2-5
v_gene: TRBV2
d_gene: -
CDR3nt: TGTGCCAGCAGTACCGGGCCTAGAGAGACCCAGTACTTC
CDR3aa: CASSTGPRETQYF

abundance: -
j_gene: TRBJ1-2
v_gene: TRBV6-6
d_gene: TRBD1
CDR3nt: TGTGCCAGCAGCCGACAGGGGAAGGCGGATGGCTACACCTTC
CDR3aa: CASSRQGKADGYTF

abundance: -
j_gene: TRBJ2-5
v_gene: TRBV2
d_gene: -
CDR3nt: TGTGCCAGCAGGGACCTCCAGGAGACCCAGTACTTC
CDR3aa: CASRDLQETQYF

abundance: -
j_gene: TRBJ2-2
v_gene: TRBV6-1
d_gene: -
CDR3nt: TGTGCCAGCAGGCGGGACCTCCGAACCGGGGAGCTGTTTTTT
CDR3aa: CASRRDLRTGELFF

abundance: once
j_gene: TRBJ1-6
v_gene: TRBV30
d_gene: -
CDR3nt: TGTGCCTGGAGTGATATAGTTAGCTATTCACCCCTCCACTTT
CDR3aa: CAWSDIVSYSPLHF

abundance: -
j_gene: TRBJ1-1
v_gene: TRBV7-2
d_gene: -
CDR3nt: TGTGCCAGCAGCGCACGGGACACCAGCACTGAAGCTTTCTTT
CDR3aa: CASSARDTSTEAFF

abundance: -
j_gene: TRBJ1-3
v_gene: TRBV5-6
d_gene: -
CDR3nt: TGTGCCAGCAGCTTGGTTAGCAGCTCTGGAAACACCATATATTTT
CDR3aa: CASSLVSSSGNTIYF

abundance: -
j_gene: TRBJ2-7
v_gene: TRBV9
d_gene: -
CDR3nt: TGTGCCAGCAGTCTCCGGAGACGATCCTCCTACGAGCAGTACTTC
CDR3aa: CASSLRRRSSYEQYF

abundance: once
j_gene: TRBJ1-3
v_gene: TRBV29-1
d_gene: TRBD1
CDR3nt: TGCAGCGTCCGGACAGGGGAGCACACCATATATTTT
CDR3aa: CSVRTGEHTIYF

abundance: -
j_gene: TRBJ2-3
v_gene: TRBV5-4
d_gene: TRBD2
CDR3nt: TGTGCCAGCAGCGTGGGACTACCTCCGGATACGCAGTATTTT
CDR3aa: CASSVGLPPDTQYF

abundance: -
j_gene: TRBJ1-2
v_gene: TRBV3-1
d_gene: TRBD1
CDR3nt: TGTGCCAGCAGCCCCCCGACAGGGGCCTATGGCTACACCTTC
CDR3aa: CASSPPTGAYGYTF

abundance: -
j_gene: TRBJ2-5
v_gene: TRBV5-1
d_gene: -
CDR3nt: TGCGCCAGCACCAGGACAGAAGGAGTGGAGACCCAGTACTTC
CDR3aa: CASTRTEGVETQYF

abundance: -
j_gene: TRBJ2-1
v_gene: TRBV10-1
d_gene: TRBD2
CDR3nt: TGCGCCAGCAGTGGGGAAATAGCGGGGGGCAATGAGCAGTTCTTC
CDR3aa: CASSGEIAGGNEQFF

abundance: -
j_gene: TRBJ1-1
v_gene: TRBV5-1
d_gene: -
CDR3nt: TGCGCCAGCAGCTTGGATGGTCACTTGAACACTGAAGCTTTCTTT
CDR3aa: CASSLDGHLNTEAFF